Listed below are T cell receptor beta chains from one sample, sequenced in a study of T cell clones after liver transplantation. Sequencing used immunoSEQ multiplex PCR; TCRdb keeps in-frame clones, though not all of them. The sample shows about 5,800 clones, 31% of them seen only once. For these receptors, no antigen is known. Material for sequencing was CD4+ T cells from cultured PBMCs. Receptors were obtained from a human patient who received a liver transplant. Some T cells may be provided by the graft donor. Both conserved end residues are part of each CDR3. D genes are given only for firm matches. Clone size is shown for a subset of rows, as once, few, many or a class of expanded clone.

v_call	j_call	clone_size	d_call	cdr3_aa	cdr3_nt
TRBV19	TRBJ2-1	NA	TRBD1	CASSSYRDRANNEQFF	TGTGCCAGTAGTTCCTACCGGGACAGGGCAAACAATGAGCAGTTCTTC
TRBV25-1	TRBJ1-1	NA	NA	CASSEGLRNTEAFF	TGTGCCAGCAGTGAAGGGCTTAGGAACACTGAAGCTTTCTTT
TRBV6-1	TRBJ1-6	NA	NA	CASSGAGRDSPLHF	TGTGCCAGCAGTGGGGCTGGCAGAGATTCACCCCTCCACTTT
TRBV10-3	TRBJ2-5	NA	TRBD1	CAIDVRGTGTQYF	TGTGCCATAGACGTCCGGGGGACAGGGACCCAGTACTTC
TRBV4-1	TRBJ2-2	medium-sized	NA	CASSQSQHTTGELFF	TGCGCCAGCAGCCAAAGCCAGCATACCACCGGGGAGCTGTTTTTT
TRBV10-1	TRBJ2-6	NA	TRBD1	CASRNQGRGPGANVLTF	TGCGCCAGCAGAAACCAGGGTAGGGGGCCTGGGGCCAACGTCCTGACTTTC
TRBV5-1	TRBJ2-7	NA	NA	CASSPDGRTYEQYF	TGCGCCAGCAGCCCGGACGGACGTACCTACGAGCAGTACTTC
TRBV6-4	TRBJ2-1	NA	NA	CASSDEMGLGEQFF	TGTGCCAGCAGTGACGAAATGGGGTTAGGGGAGCAGTTCTTC
TRBV5-6	TRBJ1-2	medium-sized	NA	CASSPGQGGYGYTF	TGTGCCAGCAGCCCGGGCCAGGGTGGCTATGGCTACACCTTC
TRBV6-5	TRBJ1-6	NA	TRBD1	CATVRTGPSPLHF	TGTGCCACCGTGCGGACAGGGCCTTCACCCCTCCACTTT
TRBV10-3	TRBJ1-3	NA	NA	CAISEAGSGNTIYF	TGTGCCATCAGTGAAGCGGGTTCTGGAAACACCATATATTTT
TRBV2	TRBJ1-5	NA	TRBD1	CASSPRTGGGMGNQPQHF	TGTGCCAGCAGTCCCAGGACAGGGGGCGGGATGGGCAATCAGCCCCAGCATTTT
TRBV11-3	TRBJ2-4	NA	TRBD1	CASKPGGGENIQYF	TGTGCCAGCAAGCCAGGGGGTGGGGAAAACATTCAGTACTTC
TRBV27	TRBJ1-6	NA	TRBD1	CASSLGTGSRSSPLHF	TGTGCCAGCAGTTTAGGGACAGGGTCAAGGTCCTCACCCCTCCACTTT
TRBV5-4	TRBJ1-4	NA	TRBD1	CASSLQGANEKLFF	TGTGCCAGCAGTTTACAGGGGGCGAATGAAAAACTGTTTTTT
TRBV16	TRBJ2-1	few	NA	CASSPRGRGNEQFF	TGTGCCAGCAGCCCCCGGGGGCGGGGGAATGAGCAGTTCTTC
TRBV10-3	TRBJ1-4	NA	NA	CASSEYDRINEKLFF	TGTGCCAGCAGTGAATACGACAGGATTAATGAAAAACTGTTTTTT
TRBV5-1	TRBJ2-5	NA	TRBD1	CASTYRGPGETQYF	TGTGCCAGCACTTACAGGGGGCCCGGGGAGACCCAGTACTTC
TRBV12-5	TRBJ2-4	NA	TRBD2	CASGPLWKRERKNIQYF	TGTGCTAGTGGCCCCCTTTGGAAGCGGGAGCGTAAAAACATTCAGTACTTC
TRBV4-3	TRBJ2-1	NA	NA	CASSQEGLAALGNEQFF	TGCGCCAGCAGCCAAGAAGGGCTAGCTGCCTTGGGGAATGAGCAGTTCTTC
TRBV28	TRBJ1-6	NA	NA	CASSFGEGATYNSPLHF	TGTGCCAGCAGTTTTGGTGAAGGGGCGACCTATAATTCACCCCTCCACTTT
TRBV7-2	TRBJ2-5	few	TRBD2	CASSLTSGGAVETQYF	TGTGCCAGCAGCTTAACTAGCGGTGGGGCAGTAGAGACCCAGTACTTC
TRBV6-1	TRBJ2-4	NA	TRBD1	CASSSGTAKNIQYF	TGTGCCAGCAGTTCCGGGACAGCAAAAAACATTCAGTACTTC
TRBV6-4	TRBJ2-7	medium-sized	NA	CASSDTYEQYF	TGTGCCAGCAGTGATACCTACGAGCAGTACTTC
TRBV7-9	TRBJ1-5	few	NA	CASSLGSGAGNQPQHF	TGTGCCAGCAGCTTAGGTTCAGGGGCAGGCAATCAGCCCCAGCATTTT
TRBV25-1	TRBJ2-3	NA	TRBD2	CATSRSGSTDTQYF	TGTGCCACCTCACGTAGCGGGAGCACAGATACGCAGTATTTT
TRBV5-1	TRBJ1-1	few	NA	CASSLTSGPEAFF	TGCGCCAGCAGCCTAACTTCCGGACCTGAAGCTTTCTTT
TRBV2	TRBJ2-2	NA	NA	CASYDWTTGELFF	TGTGCCAGCTACGATTGGACGACCGGGGAGCTGTTTTTT
TRBV20-1	TRBJ2-1	NA	NA	CSARDSTGSFF	TGCAGTGCTAGAGATTCGACAGGTAGCTTCTTC
TRBV5-6	TRBJ2-6	once	NA	CASSLNPGANVLTF	TGTGCCAGCAGCTTAAACCCGGGGGCCAACGTCCTGACTTTC
TRBV25-1	TRBJ2-7	NA	NA	CASSDPPAVFPYEQYF	TGTGCCAGCAGTGATCCCCCGGCAGTTTTTCCCTACGAGCAGTACTTC
TRBV25-1	TRBJ2-2	few	TRBD1	CASTLERTGNTGELFF	TGTGCCAGCACCTTGGAGCGGACAGGGAACACCGGGGAGCTGTTTTTT
TRBV6-5	TRBJ2-1	NA	NA	CASSYGTSTYNEQFF	TGTGCCAGCAGTTACGGGACATCAACCTACAATGAGCAGTTCTTC
TRBV4-1	TRBJ2-3	NA	TRBD1	CASSLTGATTDTQYF	TGCGCCAGCAGCCTTACAGGGGCGACCACAGATACGCAGTATTTT
TRBV7-9	TRBJ1-5	medium-sized	TRBD1	CASSLAGTGRNQPQHF	TGTGCCAGCAGTCTGGCCGGGACAGGGCGAAATCAGCCCCAGCATTTT
TRBV6-5	TRBJ2-5	NA	NA	CASSYSPRIRETQYF	TGTGCCAGCAGTTACTCTCCGAGGATCCGGGAGACCCAGTACTTC
TRBV7-2	TRBJ2-7	NA	NA	CASSLNSYEQYF	TGTGCCAGCAGCTTAAACTCCTACGAGCAGTACTTC
TRBV6-5	TRBJ2-1	many	TRBD2	CASRNSGRGEQFF	TGTGCCAGCAGAAATAGCGGGAGGGGCGAGCAGTTCTTC
TRBV28	TRBJ2-1	NA	TRBD1	CASSSPGTGGNEQFF	TGTGCCAGCAGTTCCCCGGGGACAGGAGGGAATGAGCAGTTCTTC
TRBV27	TRBJ2-1	NA	TRBD2	CASSLWSGRGGNEQFF	TGTGCCAGCAGTTTATGGAGCGGAAGGGGAGGGAATGAGCAGTTCTTC
TRBV27	TRBJ1-5	medium-sized	TRBD1	CASRKDRGVGQPQHF	TGTGCCAGCAGGAAAGACAGGGGAGTCGGTCAGCCCCAGCATTTT
TRBV6-6	TRBJ2-2	NA	NA	CASSRSWEGELFF	TGTGCCAGCAGCCGGTCTTGGGAGGGGGAGCTGTTTTTT
TRBV15	TRBJ2-2	medium-sized	NA	CATSRGGGAGELFF	TGTGCCACCAGCAGGGGAGGAGGCGCCGGGGAGCTGTTTTTT
TRBV5-8	TRBJ2-2	medium-sized	TRBD1	CASSLKRTGTTGELFF	TGTGCCAGCAGCTTGAAGAGGACAGGGACCACCGGGGAGCTGTTTTTT
TRBV7-2	TRBJ2-3	NA	TRBD2	CASSLELAGGLRTDTQYF	TGTGCCAGCAGCTTAGAACTAGCGGGGGGCCTCCGCACAGATACGCAGTATTTT
TRBV7-6	TRBJ2-1	few	TRBD2	CASSSQPGGGDEQFF	TGTGCCAGCAGCTCCCAACCCGGGGGGGGAGATGAGCAGTTCTTC
TRBV10-3	TRBJ2-7	medium-sized	NA	CAISEGLGPHSYEQYF	TGTGCCATCAGTGAAGGTTTAGGGCCACACTCCTACGAGCAGTACTTC
TRBV5-1	TRBJ2-3	NA	NA	CASSSDRPDTDTQYF	TGCGCCAGCAGCTCTGACAGGCCGGACACAGATACGCAGTATTTT
TRBV6-5	TRBJ1-2	medium-sized	NA	CASSYDRNYGYTF	TGTGCCAGCAGTTACGACAGGAACTATGGCTACACCTTC
TRBV10-3	TRBJ2-2	few	NA	CAISKGWEANTGELFF	TGTGCCATCAGTAAAGGTTGGGAGGCGAACACCGGGGAGCTGTTTTTT
TRBV6-1	TRBJ1-6	NA	NA	CASSESMGWDSPLHF	TGTGCCAGCAGTGAAAGCATGGGGTGGGATTCACCCCTCCACTTT
TRBV9	TRBJ2-6	NA	NA	CARSKARGRSGANVLTF	TGTGCCCGCAGCAAAGCCCGGGGGCGCTCGGGGGCCAACGTCCTGACTTTC
TRBV6-1	TRBJ1-1	NA	TRBD1	CASSEAPTGRNPNTEAFF	TGTGCCAGCAGTGAAGCTCCGACAGGGAGAAATCCGAACACTGAAGCTTTCTTT
TRBV5-1	TRBJ2-3	NA	NA	CASSLSSRRTDTQYF	TGCGCCAGCAGCTTGTCTAGCAGGCGGACAGATACGCAGTATTTT
TRBV4-2	TRBJ2-7	NA	NA	CASSPSDRRFYEQYF	TGTGCCAGCAGCCCTTCGGACAGACGCTTCTACGAGCAGTACTTC